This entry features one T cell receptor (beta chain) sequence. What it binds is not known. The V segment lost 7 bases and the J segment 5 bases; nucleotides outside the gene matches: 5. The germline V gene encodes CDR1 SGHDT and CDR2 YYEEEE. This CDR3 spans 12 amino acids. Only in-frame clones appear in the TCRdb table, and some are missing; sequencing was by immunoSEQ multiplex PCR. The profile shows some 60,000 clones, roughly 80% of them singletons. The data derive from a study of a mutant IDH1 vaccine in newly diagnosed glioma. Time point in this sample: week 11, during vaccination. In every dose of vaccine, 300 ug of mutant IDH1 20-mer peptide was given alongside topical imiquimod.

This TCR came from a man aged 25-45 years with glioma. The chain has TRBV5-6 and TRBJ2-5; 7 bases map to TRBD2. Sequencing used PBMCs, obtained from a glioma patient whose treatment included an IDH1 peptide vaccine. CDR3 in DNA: TGTGCCAGCGCGCGGGAGATGGAGACCCAGTACTTC. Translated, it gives CASAREMETQYF.